Listed below are T cell receptor beta chains from one sample, sequenced in a study of cytomegalovirus exposure and HLA in healthy donors. Repertoires were generated with immunoSEQ multiplex PCR, while TCRdb's copy carries only in-frame clones and drops some. This table has 150,000 to 200,000 clones, just over 75% appearing once. The sample consisted of PBMCs. These receptors were taken from a young woman in good health and CMV-seropositive. Both conserved end residues are trimmed from each CDR3. Fields, in order: V gene, J gene, CDR3 protein.

V: TRBV27
J: TRBJ1-2
CDR3: ASRDWGEGYGYT

V: TRBV11-3
J: TRBJ2-2
CDR3: ASSLAGLAGDTGELF

V: TRBV30
J: TRBJ2-3
CDR3: AWLAESTDTQY

V: TRBV28
J: TRBJ2-7
CDR3: ASSYSGQGLIEQY

V: TRBV30
J: TRBJ2-5
CDR3: AWNTGVSGAQY

V: TRBV7-3
J: TRBJ2-2
CDR3: ASTPDSGRGTGELF

V: TRBV6-5
J: TRBJ2-2
CDR3: ASGLQGSTGELF

V: TRBV27
J: TRBJ2-1
CDR3: ASLTFTGGNNEQF

V: TRBV19
J: TRBJ2-5
CDR3: ASSIVVANQETQY

V: TRBV7-2
J: TRBJ1-2
CDR3: ASSLAPLGYGYT

V: TRBV6-5
J: TRBJ1-1
CDR3: ASSQGSTEAF

V: TRBV5-7
J: TRBJ1-4
CDR3: ASSRGCKLF

V: TRBV23-1
J: TRBJ1-5
CDR3: ASSQSAGSGQPQH

V: TRBV7-6
J: TRBJ2-5
CDR3: ASSLRRTGLMGLETQY

V: TRBV6-5
J: TRBJ1-2
CDR3: ASSSVNRDGYT

V: TRBV11-2
J: TRBJ1-5
CDR3: ASSSAEGFNQPQH

V: TRBV7-3
J: TRBJ2-3
CDR3: ASSFGLAVTDTQY

V: TRBV30
J: TRBJ2-1
CDR3: AWSSGLANNEQF

V: TRBV4-1
J: TRBJ1-5
CDR3: ASSQEGTGINQPQH

V: TRBV9
J: TRBJ2-7
CDR3: ASSVEAGAPYEQY

V: TRBV5-1
J: TRBJ2-1
CDR3: ASSPGDSALNEQF

V: TRBV7-8
J: TRBJ1-1
CDR3: ASSLGELNTEAF

V: TRBV5-8
J: TRBJ2-2
CDR3: ASSPDRDTYTGELF

V: TRBV4-1
J: TRBJ2-7
CDR3: ASSHTDRASYEQY

V: TRBV28
J: TRBJ1-4
CDR3: ASSFGQGVEKLF

V: TRBV6-6
J: TRBJ2-3
CDR3: ASSRGGGTTDTQY

V: TRBV30
J: TRBJ2-1
CDR3: AWSRGNEQF

V: TRBV4-2
J: TRBJ2-1
CDR3: ASSQGTSGAAYSYNEQF

V: TRBV7-2
J: TRBJ1-1
CDR3: ASSYRMAVRGTEAF

V: TRBV28
J: TRBJ2-5
CDR3: ASSLSGYSGPEETQY

V: TRBV6-5
J: TRBJ1-4
CDR3: ASRGVNEKLF

V: TRBV11-2
J: TRBJ2-7
CDR3: ASSLTGLTYEQY

V: TRBV7-2
J: TRBJ1-1
CDR3: ASSRQATSTEAF

V: TRBV11-3
J: TRBJ1-3
CDR3: ASETGSSGNTIY

V: TRBV5-1
J: TRBJ2-5
CDR3: ASSLADIGTQY

V: TRBV7-2
J: TRBJ1-2
CDR3: ASSLRPSGGYT

V: TRBV21-1
J: TRBJ2-3
CDR3: ASSSGGRSPTDTQY

V: TRBV27
J: TRBJ2-7
CDR3: ASSLSASGYYEQY

V: TRBV6-4
J: TRBJ2-3
CDR3: ASSDSAGSTDTQY

V: TRBV7-2
J: TRBJ1-2
CDR3: ASSTTDRGLANYGYT

V: TRBV28
J: TRBJ2-1
CDR3: ASSFGGRALYEQF

V: TRBV27
J: TRBJ2-2
CDR3: ASSWGQNTGELF

V: TRBV5-8
J: TRBJ1-2
CDR3: ASSGEEGARLIYGYT

V: TRBV19
J: TRBJ2-6
CDR3: ASSQGISGANVLT

V: TRBV11-3
J: TRBJ2-1
CDR3: ASSLAGGSYNEQF

V: TRBV28
J: TRBJ1-5
CDR3: ASSPRGVGYQPQH

V: TRBV10-3
J: TRBJ2-7
CDR3: AIMTGGGEQY

V: TRBV6-5
J: TRBJ2-7
CDR3: ASSRLAGGYEQY

V: TRBV27
J: TRBJ1-1
CDR3: ASSLVRPGWSTEAF

V: TRBV7-2
J: TRBJ1-4
CDR3: ASSLVRGEEWEKLF

V: TRBV11-2
J: TRBJ1-1
CDR3: ASSLQGTLEAF

V: TRBV30
J: TRBJ1-5
CDR3: ASKAGTEDQPQH

V: TRBV6-5
J: TRBJ2-7
CDR3: ASSYGTSANEQY